The next 19 T cell receptor beta chains were all read from a single sample in a study of shared clonotypes between healthy human individuals. The assay was immunoSEQ multiplex PCR, and TCRdb's table has in-frame clones only and misses some. Of roughly 2,000,000 clones listed, roughly 94% are singletons. Terminally differentiated effector memory CD45RA+ cells were left out of the naive CD8 fraction, which was CD45RO-negative and positively selected for CCR7. Specimen: naive CD8+ T cells sorted from blood. The receptors originated from a man younger than 35 in good health.

A word on this clone: Distinct nucleotide sequences in the sample also encode this CDR3. The rearrangement links TRBV4-3 to TRBJ2-7, with 7 positions matching TRBD2. This CDR3 contains 15 residues. J gave up 4 bases and V 0 bases, and 6 bases lay outside the gene matches. CDR1 and CDR2 (germline): LGHNA, YSLEER. The CDR3 loop is CASSQDPGTIYEQYF. In nucleotides, the CDR3 is TGCGCCAGCAGCCAAGACCCAGGGACTATTTACGAGCAGTACTTC.

In DNA, the CDR3 is TGCGCCAGCAGCTTCGCCTTACAGGGTAGGGAGAATGAAGCTTTCTTT. This sequence encodes CASSFALQGRENEAFF. The chain links TRBV5-1 to TRBJ1-1, with D possibly matching TRBD1 (6 bases). V dropped 2 bases and J dropped 7 bases, with 21 bases sitting between them. The CDR3 has 16 residues. Germline V gives CDR1 SGHRS, CDR2 YFSETQ.

This chain links TRBV5-6 with TRBJ1-1; D is undetermined. In germline, CDR1 is SGHDT, CDR2 YYEEEE. The CDR3 consists of 17 residues. With 4 bases removed from V and 1 base from J, the gap between germline ends came to 20 bases. This CDR3 reads CASSHWAPWSPNTEAFF. The CDR3 DNA follows: TGTGCCAGCAGCCATTGGGCCCCTTGGAGCCCGAACACTGAAGCTTTCTTT.

The chain couples TRBV4-1 to TRBJ2-2, with 10 bases that match TRBD1. Germline CDR1 and CDR2: MGHRA and YSYEKL. CDR3 size: 17 residues. J lost 7 bases, V lost 8 bases, and 16 bases had no gene match. The CDR3 region has the DNA TGCGCCAGCGATACTCACGGGACAGGGGTTTTGGGCGGGGAGCTGTTTTTT. This sequence encodes CASDTHGTGVLGGELFF.

The genes are TRBV18 and TRBJ1-1; the D gene is possibly TRBD1 (5 bases). CDR1 KGHSH and CDR2 LQKENI come from the germline V gene. The CDR3 loop spans 17 amino acids. V lost 6 bases, J lost 5 bases, and 25 bases lay in between. DNA for the CDR3: TGTGCCAGCTCCCTCTTCGGTCCGGACCCGGGGGATACTGAAGCTTTCTTT. This sequence encodes CASSLFGPDPGDTEAFF.

This clone came up once. The chain couples TRBV10-3 to TRBJ1-4; no reliable D call. Germline CDR1 is ENHRY and CDR2 is SYGVKD. V lost 2 bases, J lost 6 bases, and 16 bases lay in between. The CDR3 totals 16 residues. The CDR3 DNA sequence: TGTGCCATCAGTGAGAGAGGAGCTGACACGGATGAAAAACTGTTTTTT. As protein: CAISERGADTDEKLFF.

V is TRBV27 and J is TRBJ2-1, with 9 bases that match TRBD2. Per the germline V gene, CDR1 is MNHEY and CDR2 is SMNVEV (reference sequence). With 3 bases clipped from V and 3 bases from J, the junction kept 3 bases outside the gene matches. The CDR3 has 15 amino acids. In nucleotides, the CDR3 is TGTGCCAGCAGTTTTGGTAGCGGGGGCTACAATGAGCAGTTCTTC. Its protein is CASSFGSGGYNEQFF.

The chain has TRBV10-3 and TRBJ2-3; TRBD1 aligns across 9 bases. The length of the CDR3 is 16 residues. Germline assignment: CDR1 ENHRY and CDR2 SYGVKD. V lost 3 bases, J lost 6 bases, and 10 bases stayed unmatched. CDR3 in DNA: TGTGCCATCAGTGACCCCCGGACAGGGGTTTTGGATACGCAGTATTTT. Its translation is CAISDPRTGVLDTQYF.

The chain combines TRBV5-8 with TRBJ2-1, with 9 positions matching TRBD1. Germline trimming cut 0 bases from V and 7 bases from J; bases unmatched to any gene: 5. The length of the CDR3 is 15 residues. CDR1 and CDR2 from the germline V gene are SGHTS and YDEGEE. The CDR3 loop is CASSLEQGALNEQFF. CDR3 DNA: TGTGCCAGCAGCTTGGAACAGGGGGCATTGAATGAGCAGTTCTTC. Supplemented by reference TRBV5-8 and TRBJ2-1, the full variable domain reads EAGVTQSPTHLIKTRGQQATLRCSPISGHTSVYWYQQALGLGLQFLLWYDEGEERNRGNFPPRFSGRQFPNYSSELNVNALELEDSALYLCASSLEQGALNEQFFGPGTRLTVL.

The V and J genes are TRBV2 and TRBJ1-2; D is undetermined. The CDR3 is 17 residues long. V shed 6 bases and J shed 5 bases, with 25 bases lying between them. The germline gives CDR1 SNHLY, CDR2 FYNNEI. The CDR3 DNA reads as TGTGCCAGCAGGTTGACGCTTAGGAGTTCCCCGGGGTATGGCTACACCTTC. Its translation is CASRLTLRSSPGYGYTF.

The J gene is TRBJ1-4, the V gene TRBV2, with D possibly matching TRBD1 (5 bases). Germline assignment: CDR1 SNHLY and CDR2 FYNNEI. The CDR3 length is 15 residues. V lost 7 bases and J 3 bases, leaving 15 bases between the germline ends. The CDR3 nucleotides are TGTGCCAGCATTGTCGCGTGGGGGTCTAATGAAAAACTGTTTTTT. Its protein product is CASIVAWGSNEKLFF.

The chain recombines TRBV4-3 with TRBJ2-7; tentative D call: TRBD1 (6 bases). CDR1 and CDR2 from the germline V gene are LGHNA and YSLEER. The CDR3 is 15 amino acids. The ends were cut back, 3 bases at V and 6 bases at J, with 18 bases in the middle. The CDR3 coding sequence is TGCGCCAGCAGCCAGGGCGAGTGGGGGCCTGTCGAGCAGTACTTC. The encoded protein is CASSQGEWGPVEQYF.

V is TRBV5-4 and J is TRBJ1-2, with no clear D. V shed 0 bases and J shed 3 bases, with 12 bases lying between them. CDR1 is SGHNT and CDR2 is YYREEE in the germline V gene (reference sequence). The CDR3 runs 15 residues. The CDR3 nucleotides are TGTGCCAGCAGCTTGGAAGAAGCCCCACACTATGGCTACACCTTC. It translates to CASSLEEAPHYGYTF.

The gene calls are TRBV19 and TRBJ2-1, with a tentative D call TRBD1 (5 bases). CDR3 size: 11 residues. Germline-derived CDR1 and CDR2 are LNHDA and SQIVND (reference sequence). With 7 bases removed from V and 8 bases from J, the gap between germline ends came to 9 bases. CDR3 amino acids: CASTDSYEQFF. The CDR3 DNA reads TGTGCCAGTACCGACAGTTATGAGCAGTTCTTC.

This clone showed up just once. This specimen includes other DNA sequences encoding the same CDR3. This chain joins TRBV20-1 and TRBJ2-7; D unresolved. V shed 3 bases and J shed 2 bases, with 2 bases lying between them. Germline CDR1 DFQATT, CDR2 SNEGSKA (reference sequence). This CDR3 is built from 10 residues. The CDR3 DNA is TGCAGTGCTAGCCCCTACGAGCAGTACTTC. Amino acids: CSASPYEQYF.

CDR3 sequence: CASSFRTDVVLNYGYTF. In DNA, the CDR3 is TGTGCCAGCAGTTTCCGAACAGATGTTGTCCTTAACTATGGCTACACCTTC. This chain links TRBV28 with TRBJ1-2, with D unclear. The V and J ends lost 3 bases and 1 base respectively, with 18 bases between them. The CDR3 totals 17 residues. The germline V gene encodes CDR1 MDHEN and CDR2 SYDVKM.

Points on this clone: The same CDR3 is also encoded by other DNA sequences in this sample. This chain connects TRBV11-2 to TRBJ2-3; D unresolved. Between the trimmed V and J ends, which lost 5 bases and 6 bases, there was a span of 6 bases. The CDR3 has 11 amino acids. Germline-derived CDR1 and CDR2 are SGHAT and FQNNGV. CDR3: CASSRTDTQYF. The CDR3 coding sequence is TGTGCCAGCAGCAGGACGGATACGCAGTATTTT.

V usage is TRBV10-3 and J usage is TRBJ1-2, with a tentative D call TRBD1 (5 bases). The CDR3 is made up of 14 amino acids. Germline values: CDR1 ENHRY, CDR2 SYGVKD. V was clipped by 10 bases and J by 3 bases, with 18 bases between them. The CDR3 bases are TGTGCCACCGCGACGTGGGGGTCGGACTATGGCTACACCTTC. Its protein is CATATWGSDYGYTF.

Comment on this clone: Other DNA sequences from this sample encode an identical CDR3 as well. The rearrangement joins TRBV27 to TRBJ2-6; D uncertain. Trimming took 1 base from V and 0 from J, leaving 7 bases between them. This CDR3 region has 16 residues. Germline V gene sequence: CDR1 MNHEY, CDR2 SMNVEV (reference sequence). CDR3 region: CASSLLGVSGANVLTF. The DNA for the CDR3 is TGTGCCAGCAGTTTATTAGGAGTCTCTGGGGCCAACGTCCTGACTTTC. Full variable domain (missing parts from reference TRBV27 and TRBJ2-6): EAQVTQNPRYLITVTGKKLTVTCSQNMNHEYMSWYRQDPGLGLRQIYYSMNVEVTDKGDVPEGYKVSRKEKRNFPLILESPSPNQTSLYFCASSLLGVSGANVLTFGAGSRLTVL.